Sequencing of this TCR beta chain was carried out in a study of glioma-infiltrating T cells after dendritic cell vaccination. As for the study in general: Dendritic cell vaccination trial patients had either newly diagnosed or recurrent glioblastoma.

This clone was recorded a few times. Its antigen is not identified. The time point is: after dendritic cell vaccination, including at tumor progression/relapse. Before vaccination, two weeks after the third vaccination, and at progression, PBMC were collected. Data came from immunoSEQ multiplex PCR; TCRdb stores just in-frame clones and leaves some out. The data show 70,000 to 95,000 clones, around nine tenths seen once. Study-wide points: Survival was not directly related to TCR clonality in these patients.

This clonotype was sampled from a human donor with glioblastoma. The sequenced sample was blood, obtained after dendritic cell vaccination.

The CDR3 region has the DNA TGTGCCAGCAGCCAAGGTAACCATCAGGCTGGAAACACCATATATTTT. This sequence encodes CASSQGNHQAGNTIYF. The chain has TRBV14 and TRBJ1-3; no clear D gene. V lost 1 base and J lost 2, with 12 bases in between. CDR1 SGHDN and CDR2 FVKESK come from the germline V gene. CDR3 length: 16 amino acids.